This TCR beta chain was found in a study of cytomegalovirus exposure and HLA in healthy donors. Study results and limitations: Differences between HLA loci emerged in a later analysis of TCR association rates, with DRB1 most and HLA-C fewest. Later genetic work tied a missense DCLRE1C variant to beta-chain V and J trimming. Cytomegalovirus association was listed for 164 TCR beta chains.

About this clone: Antigen unknown.

Both 60 Vbeta primers and 13 Jbeta primers went into the PCR. Produced via immunoSEQ multiplex PCR; TCRdb's table is partial and in-frame only. Among about 110,000 clones listed, 60% to 75% were seen once. The CDR3 covers 16 residues. The germline V gene has CDR1 SGDLS and CDR2 YYNGEE. V gave up 0 bases and J gave up 0 bases, with 10 bases separating them. Sequenced material: PBMCs. The receptor was isolated from a man aged 25-45 years in good health and CMV-seronegative. The gene calls are TRBV9 and TRBJ1-3; D not resolved. This chain's CDR3 is CASSVDRQPSGNTIYF. DNA for the CDR3: TGTGCCAGCAGCGTAGATCGACAACCCTCTGGAAACACCATATATTTT.